Here is one TCR beta chain with its context. Some clones are missing from TCRdb's copy, which holds only in-frame ones; the method was immunoSEQ multiplex PCR. The profile covers some 30,000 clones, with over 85% appearing a single time and under 4.5% taken by the ten largest. Trimming took 1 base from V and 5 from J, leaving 24 bases between them. The CDR3 totals 18 residues. Germline CDR1 reads PRHDT; CDR2 reads FYEKMQ (reference sequence). The data stem from a study of technical replicates of blood from a handful of donors. The TCR sequence derives from a human donor in good health. Some clones in this sample may be carry-over from other donors' samples. The sample consisted of PBMCs. This chain joins TRBV13 and TRBJ2-7; a weak D match, TRBD2 (6 bases). The CDR3 loop is CASSLVLSPGGAGNEQYF. In DNA, the CDR3 is TGTGCCAGCAGCTTAGTCTTGAGCCCCGGAGGGGCCGGGAACGAGCAGTACTTC. The complete variable domain, with remaining parts taken from reference TRBV13 and TRBJ2-7, reads AAGVIQSPRHLIKEKRETATLKCYPIPRHDTVYWYQQGPGQDPQFLISFYEKMQSDKGSIPDRFSAQQFSDYHSELNMSSLELGDSALYFCASSLVLSPGGAGNEQYFGPGTRLTVT.